The clone carrying this T cell receptor beta chain was seen only a few times. Through a sample-barcoded 5' primer and a J-beta primer mix, a second PCR was run for about 6 to 11 cycles. Through a template-switch adaptor with 12 random nucleotides, each cDNA molecule received a tag. TCRdb reprocessed the 5' RACE reads with MiXCR, giving one entry per CDR3 protein. The sample holds more than 500,000 distinct CDR3 sequences, roughly a quarter seen once. This sample is drawn from a study of blood T cells in healthy people across ages. Each donor supplied roughly 9.1 milliliters of peripheral blood. This CDR3 contains 14 residues.

The chain joins TRBV12-3 or TRBV12-4 to TRBJ2-1, with 7 bases identical to TRBD1. The J call may not be correct, given that the DNA end is closer to TRBJ2-7. This receptor was taken from a woman aged 70-85 years in good health. The sample consisted of blood. CDR3 bases: TGTGCCAGCAGTTTAACAGGGGAAGCCTACGAGCAGTACTTC. It yields the protein CASSLTGEAYEQYF.